The text below deals with one T cell receptor (beta chain). Authors' methods: Amplification of reference gene primers provided the estimated nucleated cell counts. TCRdb's copy holds only in-frame clones and misses some; the assay was immunoSEQ multiplex PCR. The V and J calls and clone size were taken over from that table, and D and trimming were inferred from the DNA. The table includes tens of thousands of clones, 89% detected once. These data belong to a study of blood T cell repertoires in COVID-19. Study context: Researchers got acute and convalescent COVID-19 samples from the United States, Italy and Spain. PBMCs, B-cell-depleted T cells, or T cells were the source of the cDNA or gDNA that made up the material.

Germline CDR1 MNHEY, CDR2 SVGEGT. The CDR3 loop spans 14 amino acids. J gave up 5 bases and V 0 bases, and 0 bases lay outside the gene matches. This TCR derives from a human donor in a cohort sampled during active COVID-19. The sample comprised peripheral blood. The chain is built from TRBV6-2 or TRBV6-3 and TRBJ2-7; 11 nucleotides agree with TRBD1. Here the CDR3 reads CASSYSGQGDEQYF. DNA for the CDR3: TGTGCCAGCAGTTACTCGGGACAGGGGGACGAGCAGTACTTC.